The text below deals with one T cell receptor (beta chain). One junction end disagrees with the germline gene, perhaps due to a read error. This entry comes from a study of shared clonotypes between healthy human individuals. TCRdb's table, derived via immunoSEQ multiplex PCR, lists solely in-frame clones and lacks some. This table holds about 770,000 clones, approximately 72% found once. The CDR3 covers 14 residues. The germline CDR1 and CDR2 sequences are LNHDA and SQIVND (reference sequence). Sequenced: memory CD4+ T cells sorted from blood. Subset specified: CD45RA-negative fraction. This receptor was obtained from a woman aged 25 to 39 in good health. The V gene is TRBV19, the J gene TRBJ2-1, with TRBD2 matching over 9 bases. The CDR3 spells CASSIDSGREGLIF. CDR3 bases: TGTGCCAGTAGTATAGATTCGGGGCGGGAGGGCCTGATCTTC. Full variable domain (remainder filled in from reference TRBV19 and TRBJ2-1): DGGITQSPKYLFRKEGQNVTLSCEQNLNHDAMYWYRQDPGQGLRLIYYSQIVNDFQKGDIAEGYSVSREKKESFPLTVTSAQKNPTAFYLCASSIDSGREGLIFGPGTRLTVL.